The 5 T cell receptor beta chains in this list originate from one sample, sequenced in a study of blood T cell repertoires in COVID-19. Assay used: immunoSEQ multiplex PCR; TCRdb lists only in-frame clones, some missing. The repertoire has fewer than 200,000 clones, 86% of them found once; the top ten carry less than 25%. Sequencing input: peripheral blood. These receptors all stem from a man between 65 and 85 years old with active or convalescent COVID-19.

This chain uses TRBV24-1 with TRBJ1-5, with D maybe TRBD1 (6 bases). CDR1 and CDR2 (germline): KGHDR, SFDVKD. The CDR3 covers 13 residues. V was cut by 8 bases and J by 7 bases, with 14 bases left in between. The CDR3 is CATNQGPGQPQHF. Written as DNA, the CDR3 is TGTGCCACCAACCAGGGGCCAGGGCAGCCCCAGCATTTT.

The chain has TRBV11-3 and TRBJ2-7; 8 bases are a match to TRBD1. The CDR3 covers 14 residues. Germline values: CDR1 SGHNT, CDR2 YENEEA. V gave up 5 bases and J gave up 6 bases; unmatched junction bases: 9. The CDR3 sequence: CASSLQGAISEQYF. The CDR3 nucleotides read TGTGCCAGCAGCCTCCAGGGGGCAATAAGCGAGCAGTACTTC.

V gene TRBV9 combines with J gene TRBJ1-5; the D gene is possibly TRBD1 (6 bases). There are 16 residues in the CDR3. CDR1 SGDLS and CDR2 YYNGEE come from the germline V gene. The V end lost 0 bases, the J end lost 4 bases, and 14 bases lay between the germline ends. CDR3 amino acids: CASSVGVDSRNQPQHF. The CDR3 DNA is TGTGCCAGCAGCGTAGGAGTGGACAGCCGTAATCAGCCCCAGCATTTT.

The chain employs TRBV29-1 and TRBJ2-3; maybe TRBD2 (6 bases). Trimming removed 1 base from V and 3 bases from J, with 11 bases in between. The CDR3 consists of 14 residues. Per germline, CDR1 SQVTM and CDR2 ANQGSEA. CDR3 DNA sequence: TGCAGCGTTGAAGGTGGGAGCGGGACAGATACGCAGTATTTT. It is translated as CSVEGGSGTDTQYF.

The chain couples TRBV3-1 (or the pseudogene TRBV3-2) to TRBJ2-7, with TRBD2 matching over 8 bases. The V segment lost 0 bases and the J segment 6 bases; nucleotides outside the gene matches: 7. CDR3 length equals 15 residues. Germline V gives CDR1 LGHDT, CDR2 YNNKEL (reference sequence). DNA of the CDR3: TGTGCCAGCAGCCAAGATCTCGGGACTAGGAGCGAGCAGTACTTC. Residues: CASSQDLGTRSEQYF.